Listed below are T cell receptor beta chains from one sample, sequenced in a study of T cells in Graves' hyperthyroidism and ophthalmopathy. One entry per CDR3 protein results from TCRdb running MiXCR on the multiplex PCR reads. The sample consists of about 360,000 distinct CDR3 sequences, 13% of them appearing once. The source material was blood. These receptors all stem from a woman aged 18-29 years with Graves' hyperthyroidism. CDR3s include the opening cysteine and the closing phenylalanine or tryptophan. Fields, in order: V gene, J gene, clone size, CDR3 length, D gene, CDR3 DNA, CDR3 protein. D genes are given only for firm matches. Where a row states a size, it is once, few, many or the class of an expanded clone; other rows omit it.

v_gene: TRBV20-1
j_gene: TRBJ1-2
abundance: -
len: 13
d_gene: -
CDR3nt: TGCAGTGCCGCGGATTGGGCGGAGTATGGCTACACCTTC
CDR3aa: CSAADWAEYGYTF

v_gene: TRBV5-1
j_gene: TRBJ2-6
abundance: many
len: 17
d_gene: TRBD1
CDR3nt: TGCGCCAGCAGCTTCGGATCCGACAGGGCTGGGGCCAACGTCCTGACTTTC
CDR3aa: CASSFGSDRAGANVLTF

v_gene: TRBV7-8
j_gene: TRBJ1-5
abundance: -
len: 15
d_gene: -
CDR3nt: TGTGCCAGCACCGTGGGGAGGGAGGGGGGTCAGCCCCAGCATTTT
CDR3aa: CASTVGREGGQPQHF

v_gene: TRBV5-4
j_gene: TRBJ2-7
abundance: -
len: 16
d_gene: -
CDR3nt: TGTGCCAGCACTCTGGGGGGCCAGCGGGACGAGTACGAGCAGTACTTC
CDR3aa: CASTLGGQRDEYEQYF

v_gene: TRBV19
j_gene: TRBJ1-1
abundance: few
len: 16
d_gene: -
CDR3nt: TGTGCCAGTAGCATGCTACTAGGCAGGGCCAACACTGAAGCTTTCTTT
CDR3aa: CASSMLLGRANTEAFF

v_gene: TRBV11-2
j_gene: TRBJ1-1
abundance: many
len: 14
d_gene: TRBD1
CDR3nt: TGTGCCAGCAGCCCCCGGGACAGAAACACTGAAGCTTTCTTT
CDR3aa: CASSPRDRNTEAFF

v_gene: TRBV19
j_gene: TRBJ2-2
abundance: few
len: 14
d_gene: -
CDR3nt: TGTGCCAGTAGTATGATCGGGGGAACCGGGGAGCTGTTTTTT
CDR3aa: CASSMIGGTGELFF

v_gene: TRBV11-2
j_gene: TRBJ2-5
abundance: many
len: 16
d_gene: TRBD1
CDR3nt: TGTGCCAGCAGCTTAGACCCGACAGGGGGCTGGGAGACCCAGTACTTC
CDR3aa: CASSLDPTGGWETQYF

v_gene: TRBV6-1
j_gene: TRBJ2-1
abundance: many
len: 16
d_gene: TRBD2
CDR3nt: TGTGCCAGCAGGGGGACTCGACTAGCCAGAGTCCATGAGCAGTTCTTC
CDR3aa: CASRGTRLARVHEQFF

v_gene: TRBV5-1
j_gene: TRBJ2-1
abundance: -
len: 14
d_gene: TRBD1
CDR3nt: TGCGCCAGCTACCGGGACAGGGGGTCCGATGAGCAGTTCTTC
CDR3aa: CASYRDRGSDEQFF

v_gene: TRBV7-9
j_gene: TRBJ2-1
abundance: -
len: 16
d_gene: TRBD2
CDR3nt: TGTGCCAGCAGCCCTGATAGCGGGGGGGCTGGGAATGAGCAGTTCTTC
CDR3aa: CASSPDSGGAGNEQFF

v_gene: TRBV19
j_gene: TRBJ2-5
abundance: many
len: 15
d_gene: -
CDR3nt: TGTGCCAGTAGTATGTCGACAGGAGGGCAAGAGACCCAGTACTTC
CDR3aa: CASSMSTGGQETQYF

v_gene: TRBV6-2/TRBV6-3
j_gene: TRBJ2-1
abundance: many
len: 15
d_gene: -
CDR3nt: TGTGCCAGCAGTTACTGGGGGAACTCCTACAATGAGCAGTTCTTC
CDR3aa: CASSYWGNSYNEQFF

v_gene: TRBV7-6
j_gene: TRBJ1-1
abundance: -
len: 18
d_gene: TRBD1
CDR3nt: TGTGCCAGCAGCCCCCGCAGGACAGGGTCCTGGATGAACACTGAAGCTTTCTTT
CDR3aa: CASSPRRTGSWMNTEAFF

v_gene: TRBV7-6
j_gene: TRBJ1-1
abundance: many
len: 14
d_gene: TRBD1
CDR3nt: TGTGCCAGCAGCTCCGGGACAGGGGTCACTGAAGCTTTCTTT
CDR3aa: CASSSGTGVTEAFF

v_gene: TRBV4-3
j_gene: TRBJ1-1
abundance: few
len: 15
d_gene: -
CDR3nt: TGCGCCAGCAGCCCTGGGTTTAGACTGAACACTGAAGCTTTCTTT
CDR3aa: CASSPGFRLNTEAFF

v_gene: TRBV2
j_gene: TRBJ2-2
abundance: -
len: 14
d_gene: -
CDR3nt: TGTGCCAGCGGACGGACTGCGAACACCGGGGAGCTGTTTTTT
CDR3aa: CASGRTANTGELFF

v_gene: TRBV6-1
j_gene: TRBJ2-3
abundance: many
len: 15
d_gene: TRBD1
CDR3nt: TGTGCCAGCAGAAGCCGGGACAGACACACAGATACGCAGTATTTT
CDR3aa: CASRSRDRHTDTQYF

v_gene: TRBV7-9
j_gene: TRBJ2-7
abundance: few
len: 14
d_gene: -
CDR3nt: TGTGCCAGCAGCTCACCTACTGGGGGTTACGAGCAGTACTTC
CDR3aa: CASSSPTGGYEQYF

v_gene: TRBV3-1
j_gene: TRBJ2-3
abundance: -
len: 17
d_gene: TRBD2
CDR3nt: TGTGCCAGCAGCCCCGTAAGAGCGGGGGCCCTTTCAGATACGCAGTATTTT
CDR3aa: CASSPVRAGALSDTQYF

v_gene: TRBV30
j_gene: TRBJ2-3
abundance: many
len: 13
d_gene: -
CDR3nt: TGTGCCTGGGATAACAGTCCTACAGATACGCAGTATTTT
CDR3aa: CAWDNSPTDTQYF

v_gene: TRBV20-1
j_gene: TRBJ2-5
abundance: many
len: 19
d_gene: TRBD2
CDR3nt: TGCAGTGCTAGAGATCCCCCCATAGCCCTAGCGGAGATTGAAGAGACCCAGTACTTC
CDR3aa: CSARDPPIALAEIEETQYF

v_gene: TRBV12-3/TRBV12-4
j_gene: TRBJ1-4
abundance: many
len: 13
d_gene: -
CDR3nt: TGTGCCAGCAGGGGTAACATGAATGAAAAACTGTTTTTT
CDR3aa: CASRGNMNEKLFF

v_gene: TRBV3-1
j_gene: TRBJ2-3
abundance: many
len: 16
d_gene: -
CDR3nt: TGTGCCAGCAGCCAAATGGCGGGCCTTGACGTGGATACGCAGTATTTT
CDR3aa: CASSQMAGLDVDTQYF

v_gene: TRBV5-6
j_gene: TRBJ2-7
abundance: many
len: 13
d_gene: -
CDR3nt: TGTGCCAGCAGCTCTGACTTCAAAGACGAGCAGTACTTC
CDR3aa: CASSSDFKDEQYF

v_gene: TRBV19
j_gene: TRBJ2-6
abundance: few
len: 18
d_gene: -
CDR3nt: TGTGCCAGTAGCCTATCAAGGAAGGGCCGTGCCGGGGCCAACGTCCTGACTTTC
CDR3aa: CASSLSRKGRAGANVLTF

v_gene: TRBV20-1
j_gene: TRBJ2-2
abundance: few
len: 13
d_gene: -
CDR3nt: TGCAGTGCTAGAGAGAACTTGGCGAGGGAGCTGTTTTTT
CDR3aa: CSARENLARELFF

v_gene: TRBV20-1
j_gene: TRBJ1-6
abundance: -
len: 15
d_gene: TRBD1
CDR3nt: TGCAGTGCTATTTCGAGACAGGGACCGAATTCACCCCTCCACTTT
CDR3aa: CSAISRQGPNSPLHF

v_gene: TRBV10-1
j_gene: TRBJ2-5
abundance: many
len: 15
d_gene: TRBD2
CDR3nt: TGCGCCAGCAGTGAGTCCATAGCGGGGCAAGAGACCCAGTACTTC
CDR3aa: CASSESIAGQETQYF

v_gene: TRBV10-3
j_gene: TRBJ2-3
abundance: many
len: 15
d_gene: TRBD2
CDR3nt: TGTGCCACCGCACCTGCGGGAGCGAGCACAGATACGCAGTATTTT
CDR3aa: CATAPAGASTDTQYF

v_gene: TRBV24-1
j_gene: TRBJ1-2
abundance: -
len: 12
d_gene: -
CDR3nt: TGTGCCACCAGTGTTGGGACCTATGGCTACACCTTC
CDR3aa: CATSVGTYGYTF

v_gene: TRBV6-2/TRBV6-3
j_gene: TRBJ2-5
abundance: many
len: 14
d_gene: -
CDR3nt: TGTGCCAGCAGTTACTCGACAGGACAAGAGACCCAGTACTTC
CDR3aa: CASSYSTGQETQYF

v_gene: TRBV11-3
j_gene: TRBJ2-1
abundance: -
len: 14
d_gene: TRBD2
CDR3nt: TGTGCCAGCAGCTGGACTAGCGGGGGGGGCGAGCAGTTCTTC
CDR3aa: CASSWTSGGGEQFF

v_gene: TRBV6-1
j_gene: TRBJ1-5
abundance: many
len: 16
d_gene: -
CDR3nt: TGTGCCAGCAGGGGGGGGCTCGGGAATAGCAATCAGCCCCAGCATTTT
CDR3aa: CASRGGLGNSNQPQHF

v_gene: TRBV24-1
j_gene: TRBJ2-5
abundance: few
len: 16
d_gene: -
CDR3nt: TGTGCCACCAGTGAAAGAAGGAGGGGGGCCCGGGAGACCCAGTACTTC
CDR3aa: CATSERRRGARETQYF

v_gene: TRBV19
j_gene: TRBJ2-1
abundance: -
len: 14
d_gene: TRBD1
CDR3nt: TGTGCCAGTAGTATTGCGTCAGGGGGCAATGGGCAGTTCTTC
CDR3aa: CASSIASGGNGQFF

v_gene: TRBV6-2/TRBV6-3
j_gene: TRBJ2-4
abundance: -
len: 14
d_gene: -
CDR3nt: TGTGCCAGCAGGGGGACCTTAGCCAAAAACATTCAGTACTTC
CDR3aa: CASRGTLAKNIQYF

v_gene: TRBV28
j_gene: TRBJ2-2
abundance: -
len: 15
d_gene: -
CDR3nt: TGTGCCAGCAGTTTATATCTAGCGACGGCCGGGGAGCTGTTTTTT
CDR3aa: CASSLYLATAGELFF

v_gene: TRBV11-2
j_gene: TRBJ2-3
abundance: many
len: 16
d_gene: TRBD2
CDR3nt: TGTGCCAGCAGCTTAGTAGCGGGGGGCCGCACAGATACGCAGTATTTT
CDR3aa: CASSLVAGGRTDTQYF

v_gene: TRBV7-2
j_gene: TRBJ2-1
abundance: -
len: 20
d_gene: -
CDR3nt: TGTGCCAGCAGGAGGGGGGTGGGGGGCCGTAGGAGTAACTCCTACAATGAGCAGTTCTTC
CDR3aa: CASRRGVGGRRSNSYNEQFF

v_gene: TRBV3-1
j_gene: TRBJ1-1
abundance: many
len: 14
d_gene: -
CDR3nt: TGTGCCAGCAGCCAAGTATTTAAGGGCACTGAAGCTTTCTTT
CDR3aa: CASSQVFKGTEAFF

v_gene: TRBV13
j_gene: TRBJ2-3
abundance: many
len: 14
d_gene: TRBD1
CDR3nt: TGTGCCACGGTGTGGGGACCCAGGGGGGATACGCAGTATTTT
CDR3aa: CATVWGPRGDTQYF

v_gene: TRBV14
j_gene: TRBJ2-3
abundance: many
len: 13
d_gene: -
CDR3nt: TGTGCCAGCAGCCCCCGATTTGGGGATACGCAGTATTTT
CDR3aa: CASSPRFGDTQYF

v_gene: TRBV20-1
j_gene: TRBJ2-5
abundance: -
len: 12
d_gene: TRBD1
CDR3nt: TGCAGTCCCACGACAGGGGTAGAGACCCAGTACTTC
CDR3aa: CSPTTGVETQYF

v_gene: TRBV29-1
j_gene: TRBJ2-2
abundance: few
len: 14
d_gene: -
CDR3nt: TGCAGCGCCCGGTCGAGCAGGGCCACCGGGGAGCTGTTTTTT
CDR3aa: CSARSSRATGELFF

v_gene: TRBV5-4
j_gene: TRBJ2-7
abundance: few
len: 11
d_gene: -
CDR3nt: TGTGCCAGCAGCTATGACAGCGAGCAGTACTTC
CDR3aa: CASSYDSEQYF

v_gene: TRBV20-1
j_gene: TRBJ2-2
abundance: few
len: 16
d_gene: TRBD1
CDR3nt: TGCAGTGCTCGGAGCCGGGGACAGGGTGGCACCGGGGAGCTGTTTTTT
CDR3aa: CSARSRGQGGTGELFF

v_gene: TRBV27
j_gene: TRBJ2-1
abundance: -
len: 16
d_gene: TRBD2
CDR3nt: TGTGCCAGCAGGCCCCGGGGGGGGGGGCCGGATAATGAGCAGTTCTTC
CDR3aa: CASRPRGGGPDNEQFF

v_gene: TRBV25-1
j_gene: TRBJ1-2
abundance: -
len: 15
d_gene: TRBD1
CDR3nt: TGTGCCAGCAGGCTTCTACAGGGGTCATCCTATGGCTACACCTTC
CDR3aa: CASRLLQGSSYGYTF

v_gene: TRBV28
j_gene: TRBJ2-2
abundance: many
len: 15
d_gene: -
CDR3nt: TGTGCCAGCAGTTCACCCCAGGGGCCCACCGGGGAGCTGTTTTTT
CDR3aa: CASSSPQGPTGELFF

v_gene: TRBV9
j_gene: TRBJ2-1
abundance: many
len: 17
d_gene: TRBD2
CDR3nt: TGTGCCAGCAGCGTAGAGGCTAGCGGGGGTTCCTACAATGAGCAGTTCTTC
CDR3aa: CASSVEASGGSYNEQFF

v_gene: TRBV9
j_gene: TRBJ2-1
abundance: -
len: 15
d_gene: TRBD2
CDR3nt: TGTGCCAGCAGCGGGGGACTAGCGGGCAACAATGAGCAGTTCTTC
CDR3aa: CASSGGLAGNNEQFF

v_gene: TRBV5-1
j_gene: TRBJ1-2
abundance: many
len: 15
d_gene: TRBD1
CDR3nt: TGCGCCAGCAGCCTCGGACAGGGGCATAACTATGGCTACACCTTC
CDR3aa: CASSLGQGHNYGYTF

v_gene: TRBV15
j_gene: TRBJ2-1
abundance: many
len: 14
d_gene: TRBD2
CDR3nt: TGTGCCACCAGCATAGCGGGAGAGCACAATGAGCAGTTCTTC
CDR3aa: CATSIAGEHNEQFF

v_gene: TRBV28
j_gene: TRBJ1-5
abundance: many
len: 13
d_gene: -
CDR3nt: TGTGCCAGCACCCCCCTGAGCAATCAGCCCCAGCATTTT
CDR3aa: CASTPLSNQPQHF

v_gene: TRBV11-2
j_gene: TRBJ1-4
abundance: many
len: 15
d_gene: -
CDR3nt: TGTGCCAGCAGCTTAGATGGCATGAATAATGAAAAACTGTTTTTT
CDR3aa: CASSLDGMNNEKLFF

v_gene: TRBV6-1
j_gene: TRBJ2-3
abundance: many
len: 18
d_gene: TRBD1
CDR3nt: TGTGCCAGCAGGAAGCCGGACAGGGGGCCTCGTATGACAGATACGCAGTATTTT
CDR3aa: CASRKPDRGPRMTDTQYF

v_gene: TRBV28
j_gene: TRBJ2-7
abundance: many
len: 14
d_gene: -
CDR3nt: TGTGCCAGCAGTTTTTCCGAAGAGAGGTACGAGCAGTACTTC
CDR3aa: CASSFSEERYEQYF